This TCR beta chain was captured by sequencing in a study of cytomegalovirus exposure and HLA in healthy donors. Study overall: Previous work identified roughly 120 million unique TCR beta sequences from about 179 million T cells. Study-level findings and limits: Upon later analysis, HLA-associated TCR beta chains proved more clonally expanded than other, equally common chains.

The primer mix had 60 Vbeta and 13 Jbeta primers. Per the original data handling: As a later analysis found, there were tens of millions of unique TCR beta chains, of which around 9.9 million were shared. Measured with immunoSEQ multiplex PCR; TCRdb has only the in-frame clones, and not every one. V, J and clone size are taken as reported in that table, and D and trimming were inferred from the DNA itself. The profile covers some 120,000 clones, with around 64% appearing a single time and roughly 8.4% taken by the ten largest. The CDR3 loop spans 16 amino acids. V was clipped by 0 bases and J by 0 bases, with 6 bases between them. From germline, CDR1 is MGHRA and CDR2 YSYEKL. Details on this clone: Its antigen remains unidentified.

Sequenced material: PBMCs. This rearrangement joins TRBV4-1 to TRBJ1-6, with D unclear. The sequence came from a man younger than 45 in good health and CMV-seropositive. CDR3 bases: TGCGCCAGCAGCCAAGAGAGAACCTCCTATAATTCACCCCTCCACTTT. Protein product: CASSQERTSYNSPLHF.